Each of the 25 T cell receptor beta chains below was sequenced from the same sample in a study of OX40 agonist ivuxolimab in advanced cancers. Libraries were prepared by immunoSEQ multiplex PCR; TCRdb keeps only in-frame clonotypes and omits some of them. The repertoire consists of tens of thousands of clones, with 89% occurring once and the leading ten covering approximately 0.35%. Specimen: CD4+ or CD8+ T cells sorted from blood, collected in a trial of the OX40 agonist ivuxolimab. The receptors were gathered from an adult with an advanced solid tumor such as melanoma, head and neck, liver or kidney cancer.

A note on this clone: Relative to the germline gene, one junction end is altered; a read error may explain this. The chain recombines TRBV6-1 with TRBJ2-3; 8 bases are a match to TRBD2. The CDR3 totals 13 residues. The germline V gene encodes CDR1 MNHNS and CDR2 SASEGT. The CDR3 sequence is CAGRVASGDTQYF. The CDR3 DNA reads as TGTGCCGGCAGGGTGGCTAGCGGGGATACGCAGTATTTT.

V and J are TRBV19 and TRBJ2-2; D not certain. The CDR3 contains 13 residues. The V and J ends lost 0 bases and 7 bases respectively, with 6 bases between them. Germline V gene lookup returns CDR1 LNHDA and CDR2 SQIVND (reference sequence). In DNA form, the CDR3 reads TGTGCCAGTAGTATAGAGGTGGTCGGGGAGCTGTTTTTT. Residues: CASSIEVVGELFF.

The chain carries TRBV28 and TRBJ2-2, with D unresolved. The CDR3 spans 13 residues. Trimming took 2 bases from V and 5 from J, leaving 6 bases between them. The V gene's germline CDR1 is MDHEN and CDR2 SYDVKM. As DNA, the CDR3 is TGTGCCAGCAGTTTACTTACGACCGGGGAGCTGTTTTTT. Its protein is CASSLLTTGELFF.

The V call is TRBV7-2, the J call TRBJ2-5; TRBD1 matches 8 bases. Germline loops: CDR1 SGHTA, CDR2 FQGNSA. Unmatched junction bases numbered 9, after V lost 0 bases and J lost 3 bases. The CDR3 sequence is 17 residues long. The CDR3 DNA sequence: TGTGCCAGCAGCTTAGCGTTGGGCCAGGACAGGGAAGAGACCCAGTACTTC. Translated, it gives CASSLALGQDREETQYF. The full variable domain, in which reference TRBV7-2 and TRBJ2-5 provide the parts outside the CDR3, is GAGVSQSPSNKVTEKGKDVELRCDPISGHTALYWYRQSLGQGLEFLIYFQGNSAPDKSGLPSDRFSAERTGGSVSTLTIQRTQQEDSAVYLCASSLALGQDREETQYFGPGTRLLVL.

The CDR3, as DNA: TGTGCCAGCAGTCAGGGGCTGGGGTCTGGAAACACCATATATTTT. Translating it yields CASSQGLGSGNTIYF. V usage is TRBV6-6 and J usage is TRBJ1-3, with D possibly TRBD1 on 6 matching bases. This CDR3 spans 15 amino acids. The V end was cut by 5 bases, the J end by 1 base, with 12 bases between. From germline, CDR1 is MNHNY and CDR2 SVGAGI (reference sequence).

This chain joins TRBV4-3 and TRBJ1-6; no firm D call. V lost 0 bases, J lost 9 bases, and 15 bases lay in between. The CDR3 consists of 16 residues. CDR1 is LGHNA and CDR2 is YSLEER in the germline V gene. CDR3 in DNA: TGCGCCAGCAGCCAAGAGTCGGAATTAAGAGGTTCACCCCTCCACTTT. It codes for CASSQESELRGSPLHF.

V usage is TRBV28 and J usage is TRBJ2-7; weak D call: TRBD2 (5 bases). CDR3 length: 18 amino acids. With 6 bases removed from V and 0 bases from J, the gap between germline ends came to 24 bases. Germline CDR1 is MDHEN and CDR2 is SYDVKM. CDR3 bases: TGTGCCAGCAGCCCGAACCTAAGGAGGACTTCTAGCTCCTACGAGCAGTACTTC. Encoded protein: CASSPNLRRTSSSYEQYF.

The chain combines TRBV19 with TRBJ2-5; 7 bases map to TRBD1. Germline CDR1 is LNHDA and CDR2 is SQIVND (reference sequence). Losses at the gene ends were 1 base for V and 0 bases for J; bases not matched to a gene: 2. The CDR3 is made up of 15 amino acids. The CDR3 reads CASSIGDSYQETQYF. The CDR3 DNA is TGTGCCAGTAGTATAGGGGACAGTTACCAAGAGACCCAGTACTTC. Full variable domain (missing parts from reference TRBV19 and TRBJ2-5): DGGITQSPKYLFRKEGQNVTLSCEQNLNHDAMYWYRQDPGQGLRLIYYSQIVNDFQKGDIAEGYSVSREKKESFPLTVTSAQKNPTAFYLCASSIGDSYQETQYFGPGTRLLVL.

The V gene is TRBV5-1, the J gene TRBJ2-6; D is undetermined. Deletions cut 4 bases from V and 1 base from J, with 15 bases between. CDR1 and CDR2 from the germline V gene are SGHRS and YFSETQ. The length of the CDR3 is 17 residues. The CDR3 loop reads CASSTTYVGSGANVLTF. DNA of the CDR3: TGCGCCAGCAGCACAACCTACGTGGGTTCTGGGGCCAACGTCCTGACTTTC. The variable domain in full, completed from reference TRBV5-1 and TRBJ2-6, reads KAGVTQTPRYLIKTRGQQVTLSCSPISGHRSVSWYQQTPGQGLQFLFEYFSETQRNKGNFPGRFSGRQFSNSRSEMNVSTLELGDSALYLCASSTTYVGSGANVLTFGAGSRLTVL.

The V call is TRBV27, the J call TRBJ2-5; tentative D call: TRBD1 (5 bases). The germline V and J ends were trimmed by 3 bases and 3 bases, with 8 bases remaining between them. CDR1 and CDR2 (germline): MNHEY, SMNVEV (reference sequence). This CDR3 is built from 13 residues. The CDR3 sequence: CASSLKGEETQYF. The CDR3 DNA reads TGTGCCAGCAGTTTGAAAGGGGAAGAGACCCAGTACTTC.

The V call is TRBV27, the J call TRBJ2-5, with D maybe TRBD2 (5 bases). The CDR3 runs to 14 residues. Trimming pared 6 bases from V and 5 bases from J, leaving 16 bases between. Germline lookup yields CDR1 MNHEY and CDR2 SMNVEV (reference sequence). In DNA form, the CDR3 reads TGTGCCAGCAGCGGTTTCGCAGGAGGCGAGACCCAGTACTTC. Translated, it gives CASSGFAGGETQYF.

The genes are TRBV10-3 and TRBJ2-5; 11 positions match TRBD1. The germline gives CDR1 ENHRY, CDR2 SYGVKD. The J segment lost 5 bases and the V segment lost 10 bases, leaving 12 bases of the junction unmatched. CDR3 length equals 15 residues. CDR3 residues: CATQSGTGGWETQYF. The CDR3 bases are TGTGCCACCCAGTCGGGGACAGGGGGTTGGGAGACCCAGTACTTC.

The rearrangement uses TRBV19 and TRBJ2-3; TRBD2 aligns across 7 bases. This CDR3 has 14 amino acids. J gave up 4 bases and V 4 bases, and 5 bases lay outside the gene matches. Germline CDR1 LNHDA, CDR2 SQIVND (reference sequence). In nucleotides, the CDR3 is TGTGCCAGTAGTACTTCGACTAGCTCAGATACGCAGTATTTT. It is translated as CASSTSTSSDTQYF. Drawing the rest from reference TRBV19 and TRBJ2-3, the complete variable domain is DGGITQSPKYLFRKEGQNVTLSCEQNLNHDAMYWYRQDPGQGLRLIYYSQIVNDFQKGDIAEGYSVSREKKESFPLTVTSAQKNPTAFYLCASSTSTSSDTQYFGPGTRLTVL.

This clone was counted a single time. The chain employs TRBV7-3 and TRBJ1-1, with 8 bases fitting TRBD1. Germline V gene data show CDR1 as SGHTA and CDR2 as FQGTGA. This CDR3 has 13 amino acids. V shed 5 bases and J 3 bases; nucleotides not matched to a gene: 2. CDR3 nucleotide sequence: TGTGCCAGCAGCCAACAGGGGGACACTGAAGCTTTCTTT. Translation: CASSQQGDTEAFF.

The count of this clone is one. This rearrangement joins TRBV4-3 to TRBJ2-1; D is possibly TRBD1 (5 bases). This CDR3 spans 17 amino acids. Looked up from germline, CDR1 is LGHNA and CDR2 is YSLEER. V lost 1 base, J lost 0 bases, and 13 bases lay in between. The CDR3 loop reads CASSQVTVQGSYNEQFF. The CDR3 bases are TGCGCCAGCAGCCAAGTTACGGTTCAGGGCTCCTACAATGAGCAGTTCTTC.

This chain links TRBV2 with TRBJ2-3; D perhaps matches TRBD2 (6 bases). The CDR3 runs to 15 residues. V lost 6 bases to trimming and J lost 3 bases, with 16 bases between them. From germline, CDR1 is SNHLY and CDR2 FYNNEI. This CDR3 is CASRDKTSSTDTQYF. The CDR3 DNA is TGTGCCAGCAGGGATAAGACTAGTAGTACAGATACGCAGTATTTT.

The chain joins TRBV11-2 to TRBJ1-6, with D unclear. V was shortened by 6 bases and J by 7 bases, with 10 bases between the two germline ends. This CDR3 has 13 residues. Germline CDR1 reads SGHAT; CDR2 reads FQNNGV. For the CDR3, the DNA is TGTGCCAGCAGAAGGACGCAGAATTCACCCCTCCACTTT. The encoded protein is CASRRTQNSPLHF. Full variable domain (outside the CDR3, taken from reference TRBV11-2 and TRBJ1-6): EAGVAQSPRYKIIEKRQSVAFWCNPISGHATLYWYQQILGQGPKLLIQFQNNGVVDDSQLPKDRFSAERLKGVDSTLKIQPAKLEDSAVYLCASRRTQNSPLHFGNGTRLTVT.

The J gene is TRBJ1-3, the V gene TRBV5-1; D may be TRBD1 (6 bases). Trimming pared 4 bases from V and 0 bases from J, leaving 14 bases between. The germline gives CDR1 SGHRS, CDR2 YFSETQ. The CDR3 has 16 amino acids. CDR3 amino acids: CASSKGGDFSGNTIYF. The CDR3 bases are TGCGCCAGCAGCAAAGGGGGGGATTTCTCTGGAAACACCATATATTTT.

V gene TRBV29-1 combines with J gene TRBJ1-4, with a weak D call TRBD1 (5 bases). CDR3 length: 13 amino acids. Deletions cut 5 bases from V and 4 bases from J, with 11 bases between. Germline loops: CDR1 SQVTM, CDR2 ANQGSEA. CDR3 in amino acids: CSVSRGDNEKLFF. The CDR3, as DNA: TGCAGCGTTTCACGGGGGGATAATGAAAAACTGTTTTTT.

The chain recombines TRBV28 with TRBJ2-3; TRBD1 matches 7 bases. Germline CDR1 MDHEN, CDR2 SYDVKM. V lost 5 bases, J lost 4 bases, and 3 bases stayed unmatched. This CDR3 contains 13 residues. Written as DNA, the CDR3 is TGTGCCAGCAGTGGACAGGCCCCAGATACGCAGTATTTT. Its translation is CASSGQAPDTQYF.

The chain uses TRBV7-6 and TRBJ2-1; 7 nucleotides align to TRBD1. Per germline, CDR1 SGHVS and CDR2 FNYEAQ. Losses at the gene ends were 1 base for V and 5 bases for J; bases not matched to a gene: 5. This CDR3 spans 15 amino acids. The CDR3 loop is CASSLGAGGNNEQFF. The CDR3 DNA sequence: TGTGCCAGCAGCTTAGGGGCAGGGGGTAACAATGAGCAGTTCTTC.

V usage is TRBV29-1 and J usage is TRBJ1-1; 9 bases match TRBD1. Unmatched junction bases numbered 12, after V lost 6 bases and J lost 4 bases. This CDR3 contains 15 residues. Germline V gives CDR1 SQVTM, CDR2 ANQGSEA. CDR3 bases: TGCAGCGTCCTACAGGGGGCCGCGGGGGGCACTGAAGCTTTCTTT. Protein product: CSVLQGAAGGTEAFF.

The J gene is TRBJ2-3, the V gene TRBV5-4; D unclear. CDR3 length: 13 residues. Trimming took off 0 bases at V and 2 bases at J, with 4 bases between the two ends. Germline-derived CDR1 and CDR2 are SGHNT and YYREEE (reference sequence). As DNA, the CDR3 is TGTGCCAGCAGCTTGGGCTCCACAGATACGCAGTATTTT. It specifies CASSLGSTDTQYF.

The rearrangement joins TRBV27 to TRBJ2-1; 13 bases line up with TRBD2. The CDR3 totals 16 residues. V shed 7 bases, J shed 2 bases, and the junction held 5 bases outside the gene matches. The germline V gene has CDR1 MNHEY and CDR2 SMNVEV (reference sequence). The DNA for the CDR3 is TGTGCCAGCAAACGGACTAGCGGGAGCCCCTACAATGAGCAGTTCTTC. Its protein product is CASKRTSGSPYNEQFF.

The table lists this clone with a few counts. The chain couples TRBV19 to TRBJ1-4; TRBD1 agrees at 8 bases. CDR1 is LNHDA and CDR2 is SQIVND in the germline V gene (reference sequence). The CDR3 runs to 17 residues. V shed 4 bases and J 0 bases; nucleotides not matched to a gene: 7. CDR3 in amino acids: CASSTRTGQTTNEKLFF. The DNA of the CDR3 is TGTGCCAGTAGTACCCGGACAGGGCAAACAACTAATGAAAAACTGTTTTTT.